This section outlines one T cell receptor beta chain sequence together with its context. These data belong to a study of blood T cell repertoires in COVID-19. V lost 4 bases to trimming and J lost 2 bases; unmatched junction nucleotides: 2. This CDR3 comprises 14 residues. In germline, CDR1 is SGHNT, CDR2 YYREEE (reference sequence). Profiled with immunoSEQ multiplex PCR; TCRdb holds only in-frame clones, not every one. This table holds about 87,000 clones, approximately 85% found once. The chain has TRBV5-4 and TRBJ2-3, with 9 bases fitting TRBD1. The specimen was peripheral blood. This TCR was recovered from a woman aged 80 or over with COVID-19, enrolled during active disease. The CDR3 region is CASSGTGHTDTQYF. In DNA form, the CDR3 reads TGTGCCAGCAGCGGGACAGGGCACACAGATACGCAGTATTTT.